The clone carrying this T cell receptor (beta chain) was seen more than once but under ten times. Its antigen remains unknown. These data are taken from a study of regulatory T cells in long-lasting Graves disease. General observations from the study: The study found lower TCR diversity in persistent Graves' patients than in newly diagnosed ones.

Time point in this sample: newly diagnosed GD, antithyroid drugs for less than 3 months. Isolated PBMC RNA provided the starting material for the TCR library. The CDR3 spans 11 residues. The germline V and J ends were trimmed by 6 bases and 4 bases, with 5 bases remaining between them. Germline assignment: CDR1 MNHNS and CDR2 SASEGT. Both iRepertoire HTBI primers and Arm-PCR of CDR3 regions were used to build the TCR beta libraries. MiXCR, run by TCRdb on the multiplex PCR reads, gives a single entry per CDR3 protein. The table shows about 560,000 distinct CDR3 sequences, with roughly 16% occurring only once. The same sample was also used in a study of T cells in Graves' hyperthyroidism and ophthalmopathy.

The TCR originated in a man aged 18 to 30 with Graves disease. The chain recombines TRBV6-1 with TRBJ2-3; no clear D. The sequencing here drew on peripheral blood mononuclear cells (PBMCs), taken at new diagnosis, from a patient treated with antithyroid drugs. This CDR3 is CASSGPDTQYF. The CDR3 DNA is TGTGCCAGCAGCGGACCAGATACGCAGTATTTT.